The 24 T cell receptor beta chains below were found in one sample sequenced in a study of blood T cell repertoires in COVID-19. TCRdb's table, derived via immunoSEQ multiplex PCR, lists solely in-frame clones and lacks some. This repertoire shows over 200,000 clones, more than 80% found once; its top ten account for roughly 2.6%. The sample taken for sequencing was peripheral blood. Receptors originate from a man aged 30 to 45 with COVID-19, enrolled during active disease.

The chain couples TRBV6-5 to TRBJ1-3, with 7 bases identical to TRBD1. This CDR3 is built from 15 residues. Germline trimming cut 6 bases from V and 4 bases from J; bases unmatched to any gene: 9. Germline-derived CDR1 and CDR2 are MNHEY and SVGAGI. The CDR3: CASSYGTAGGNTIYF. The CDR3 coding sequence is TGTGCCAGCAGCTACGGGACAGCAGGGGGAAACACCATATATTTT.

The J gene is TRBJ2-3, the V gene TRBV6-5; tentatively, D is TRBD1 (7 bases). The CDR3 covers 15 residues. Germline V gene data show CDR1 as MNHEY and CDR2 as SVGAGI. V lost 6 bases to trimming and J lost 0 bases, with 13 bases between them. CDR3 DNA: TGTGCCAGCAGGCGGGGACAGTTTAGCACAGATACGCAGTATTTT. It is translated as CASRRGQFSTDTQYF.

The chain links TRBV28 to TRBJ2-5, with D possibly TRBD1 on 5 matching bases. The CDR3 covers 15 residues. CDR1 and CDR2 (germline): MDHEN, SYDVKM. Between the trimmed V and J ends, which lost 3 bases and 0 bases, there was a span of 11 bases. CDR3 sequence: CASSFQGFNQETQYF. DNA for the CDR3: TGTGCCAGCAGTTTCCAGGGTTTCAACCAAGAGACCCAGTACTTC.

The chain uses TRBV14 and TRBJ1-2; tentative D call: TRBD1 (5 bases). Germline V gene lookup returns CDR1 SGHDN and CDR2 FVKESK. This CDR3 region has 15 residues. Trimming stripped 3 bases from V and 4 bases from J, with 15 bases between. The CDR3 nucleotides read TGTGCCAGCAGCCAGTCGGGGGAGACTCGCTATGGCTACACCTTC. Translating gives CASSQSGETRYGYTF.

The V call is TRBV7-9, the J call TRBJ2-3; a weak D match, TRBD2 (5 bases). V was shortened by 5 bases and J by 2 bases, with 11 bases between the two germline ends. Per the germline V gene, CDR1 is SEHNR and CDR2 is FQNEAQ (reference sequence). This CDR3 has 14 residues. This chain's CDR3 is CASSQRSHTDTQYF. CDR3 nucleotide sequence: TGTGCCAGCAGCCAGCGGTCCCACACAGATACGCAGTATTTT.

The count of this clone is one. V gene TRBV2 combines with J gene TRBJ2-2; D possibly corresponds to TRBD1 (5 bases). V dropped 1 base and J dropped 0 bases, with 6 bases sitting between them. This CDR3 is built from 15 residues. Germline loops: CDR1 SNHLY, CDR2 FYNNEI. CDR3 protein: CASSEEGANTGELFF. The DNA for the CDR3 is TGTGCCAGCAGTGAAGAAGGGGCGAACACCGGGGAGCTGTTTTTT. The whole variable domain, remainder taken from reference TRBV2 and TRBJ2-2, is EPEVTQTPSHQVTQMGQEVILRCVPISNHLYFYWYRQILGQKVEFLVSFYNNEISEKSEIFDDQFSVERPDGSNFTLKIRSTKLEDSAMYFCASSEEGANTGELFFGEGSRLTVL.

The chain links TRBV19 to TRBJ2-2, with D possibly matching TRBD1 (5 bases). The germline gives CDR1 LNHDA, CDR2 SQIVND (reference sequence). The V and J ends lost 8 bases and 1 base respectively, with 17 bases between them. This CDR3 spans 16 amino acids. CDR3 loop: CASQGPRGENTGELFF. CDR3 nucleotides: TGTGCCAGTCAAGGGCCTAGGGGTGAGAACACCGGGGAGCTGTTTTTT.

The rearrangement uses TRBV6-2 or TRBV6-3 and TRBJ2-7, with a tentative D call TRBD2 (5 bases). CDR1 MNHEY and CDR2 SVGEGT come from the germline V gene. This CDR3 has 13 amino acids. V was clipped by 2 bases and J by 6 bases, with 11 bases between them. CDR3 DNA: TGTGCCAGCAGTTACCGGGCCGAGGGCGAGCAGTACTTC. This encodes CASSYRAEGEQYF.

The genes are TRBV7-8 and TRBJ1-6; TRBD1 might be the D (5 bases). Germline assignment: CDR1 SGHVS and CDR2 FQNEAQ. V dropped 2 bases and J dropped 9 bases, with 11 bases sitting between them. CDR3 size: 14 residues. CDR3 sequence reads: CASSLHWGGSPLHF. CDR3 sequence (DNA): TGTGCCAGCAGCTTACATTGGGGGGGTTCACCCCTCCACTTT.

Written as DNA, the CDR3 is TGTGCCACCAGTGGCTCAGACGGGGACACCGGGGAGCTGTTTTTT. Protein sequence: CATSGSDGDTGELFF. The chain has TRBV24-1 and TRBJ2-2, with D perhaps matching TRBD2 (5 bases). The CDR3 sequence is 15 residues long. V was trimmed by 5 bases and J by 3 bases, leaving 12 bases between them. Germline V CDR1 and CDR2: KGHDR, SFDVKD.

CDR3 region: CASSLGTENQPQHF. CDR3 DNA: TGTGCCAGCAGTTTAGGGACAGAGAATCAGCCCCAGCATTTT. The V gene is TRBV28, the J gene TRBJ1-5; TRBD1 agrees at 7 bases. This CDR3 spans 14 amino acids. CDR1 is MDHEN and CDR2 is SYDVKM in the germline V gene. J gave up 4 bases and V 2 bases, and 2 bases lay outside the gene matches.

V and J are TRBV21-1 and TRBJ2-4; the table calls TRBD1, which could not be checked here. TRBV21-1 is a pseudogene segment. The CDR3 runs 14 residues. CDR3 region: CASDGQPPGNIQYF. The CDR3 DNA sequence: TGTGCCAGCGACGGCCAGCCTCCAGGAAACATTCAGTACTTC.

The chain uses TRBV6-4 and TRBJ2-3; possible D gene TRBD1, 5 bases. Trimming cost V 8 bases and J 7 bases, with 10 bases left between them. In germline, CDR1 is MRHNA, CDR2 SNTAGT. CDR3 length: 11 amino acids. The CDR3 bases are TGTGCCAGCCCGAAGGGGAATACGCAGTATTTT. Translating it yields CASPKGNTQYF.

The chain combines TRBV6-6 with TRBJ2-1, with 8 bases lining up with TRBD2. Trimming cost V 5 bases and J 8 bases; bases outside gene matches: 17. CDR3 length equals 17 residues. The germline gives CDR1 MNHNY, CDR2 SVGAGI (reference sequence). CDR3: CASSPLKSAGGLDEQFF. DNA for the CDR3: TGTGCCAGCAGTCCACTAAAATCGGCGGGAGGTCTCGATGAGCAGTTCTTC.

The chain carries TRBV12-3 or TRBV12-4 and TRBJ1-4; D not certain. V was shortened by 7 bases and J by 8 bases, with 14 bases between the two germline ends. The CDR3 is 13 residues long. DNA of the CDR3: TGTGCCAGCACCCTTAAGACTGTAGAAAAACTGTTTTTT. It encodes CASTLKTVEKLFF.

The chain carries TRBV19 and TRBJ1-2; 9 nucleotides agree with TRBD1. The CDR3 sequence is 14 residues long. V dropped 6 bases and J dropped 8; count of bases not matched to a gene: 10. Germline lookup yields CDR1 LNHDA and CDR2 SQIVND (reference sequence). The CDR3 reads CASRGTGIIGGYTF. CDR3 DNA sequence: TGTGCCAGTAGAGGGACAGGGATCATCGGAGGCTACACCTTC.

The rearrangement joins TRBV2 to TRBJ1-4; 9 bases line up with TRBD1. Germline CDR1 reads SNHLY; CDR2 reads FYNNEI. There are 14 residues in the CDR3. After removal of 6 bases from V and 7 bases from J, the junction contained 6 bases not matched to a gene. DNA of the CDR3: TGTGCCAGCAGAGGACAGGGGAGAGGTGAAAAACTGTTTTTT. Protein sequence: CASRGQGRGEKLFF.

This clone has a count of ten or more. The V gene is TRBV5-1, the J gene TRBJ2-7, with 7 bases identical to TRBD2. The CDR3 extends over 14 amino acids. Per the germline V gene, CDR1 is SGHRS and CDR2 is YFSETQ. Trimming at V came to 1 base and at J to 2 bases, leaving 3 bases not matched to a gene. The CDR3 spells CASSLSGMPYEQYF. Here the CDR3 DNA reads TGCGCCAGCAGCTTGAGCGGGATGCCCTACGAGCAGTACTTC. Full variable domain (rest looked up from reference TRBV5-1 and TRBJ2-7): KAGVTQTPRYLIKTRGQQVTLSCSPISGHRSVSWYQQTPGQGLQFLFEYFSETQRNKGNFPGRFSGRQFSNSRSEMNVSTLELGDSALYLCASSLSGMPYEQYFGPGTRLTVT.

This clone was observed once. The V gene is TRBV7-3, the J gene TRBJ1-2; perhaps TRBD1 as D (6 bases). This CDR3 comprises 13 residues. V gave up 6 bases and J gave up 8 bases, with 16 bases separating them. Germline values: CDR1 SGHTA, CDR2 FQGTGA. The CDR3: CASSTGIRSGYTF. CDR3 in DNA: TGTGCCAGCAGTACAGGGATCCGATCAGGCTACACCTTC.

The chain carries TRBV7-2 and TRBJ1-5; possible D gene TRBD1, 5 bases. The CDR3 is 15 amino acids. Trimming took 2 bases from V and 5 from J, leaving 13 bases between them. CDR1 SGHTA and CDR2 FQGNSA come from the germline V gene. The CDR3 DNA sequence: TGTGCCAGCAGCTTAAGTGGGGGGAGCTATCAGCCCCAGCATTTT. Translated: CASSLSGGSYQPQHF. Full variable domain (outside the CDR3, taken from reference TRBV7-2 and TRBJ1-5): GAGVSQSPSNKVTEKGKDVELRCDPISGHTALYWYRQSLGQGLEFLIYFQGNSAPDKSGLPSDRFSAERTGGSVSTLTIQRTQQEDSAVYLCASSLSGGSYQPQHFGDGTRLSIL.

The chain has TRBV29-1 and TRBJ2-2; perhaps TRBD1 as D (5 bases). This CDR3 has 14 amino acids. Per the germline V gene, CDR1 is SQVTM and CDR2 is ANQGSEA. V was cut by 5 bases and J by 4 bases, with 14 bases left in between. DNA of the CDR3: TGCAGCGTTTCGGTCCAGGACACCACCGGGGAGCTGTTTTTT. Translating gives CSVSVQDTTGELFF.

The rearrangement uses TRBV7-2 and TRBJ2-3; TRBD2 matches at 8 bases. This CDR3 has 14 amino acids. CDR1 SGHTA and CDR2 FQGNSA come from the germline V gene. Losses at the gene ends were 7 bases for V and 3 bases for J; bases not matched to a gene: 6. In DNA, the CDR3 is TGTGCCAGCAAGCGGGGGCTCGGGACAGATACGCAGTATTTT. Translation gives CASKRGLGTDTQYF.

The V and J genes are TRBV28 and TRBJ1-6; D is uncertain. The V and J ends lost 5 bases and 5 bases respectively, with 13 bases between them. Looked up from germline, CDR1 is MDHEN and CDR2 is SYDVKM. This CDR3 has 15 amino acids. CDR3 protein: CASSDAGYDNSPLHF. The CDR3 DNA reads as TGTGCCAGCAGTGATGCGGGGTACGATAATTCACCCCTCCACTTT.

This clone was recorded once. The chain joins TRBV25-1 to TRBJ1-2; possibly TRBD1 for D (5 bases). This CDR3 has 15 amino acids. Germline V gene sequence: CDR1 MGHDK, CDR2 SYGVNS. V lost 5 bases and J 0 bases, leaving 13 bases between the germline ends. CDR3 nucleotides: TGTGCCAGCAGTCCAACAGGACTAGCTAACTATGGCTACACCTTC. Protein sequence: CASSPTGLANYGYTF.